The 26 T cell receptor beta chains below were found in one sample sequenced in a study of post-analysis software for immune sequencing data. Overall study results and limits: In patients, about 5 TRBV segments were more frequent than in controls, with TRBV5-6, TRBV5-1 and TRBV20-1 among them.

Included in the TCR beta cDNA libraries were unique molecular identifiers. TCRdb ran MiXCR on the PCR reads and lists one entry per CDR3 protein. The sample lists some 700,000 distinct CDR3 sequences, roughly three fifths occurring once. These receptors lack a known antigen. The sample consisted of blood. All receptors derive from a girl aged 2-10 years with multiple sclerosis.

The gene calls are TRBV6-1 and TRBJ2-1; 10 nucleotides line up with TRBD1. The CDR3 consists of 15 residues. CDR1 and CDR2 (germline): MNHNS, SASEGT. Unmatched junction bases numbered 4, after V lost 2 bases and J lost 6 bases. CDR3 loop: CASSERTGGGNEQFF. CDR3 nucleotide sequence: TGTGCCAGCAGTGAACGGACAGGGGGGGGCAATGAGCAGTTCTTC.

J is TRBJ2-3 and V is TRBV20-1, with 7 bases aligning to TRBD2. The CDR3 contains 17 residues. Germline CDR1 DFQATT, CDR2 SNEGSKA (reference sequence). V was clipped by 3 bases and J by 0 bases; unmatched bases: 12. DNA for the CDR3: TGCAGTGCTAGTGGTAGCGGGTGGGGATCTAGCACAGATACGCAGTATTTT. It codes for CSASGSGWGSSTDTQYF.

This clonotype was seen a handful of times. The chain employs TRBV20-1 and TRBJ2-1; 9 nucleotides match TRBD2. The germline gives CDR1 DFQATT, CDR2 SNEGSKA (reference sequence). The CDR3 sequence is 14 residues long. The V segment lost 5 bases and the J segment 7 bases; nucleotides outside the gene matches: 9. CDR3 DNA: TGCAGTGCTCGCCCCGGACTAGCGAAAAATGAGCAGTTCTTC. Translating it yields CSARPGLAKNEQFF.

This clonotype was recorded a few times. V is TRBV3-1 and J is TRBJ1-1, with a weak D call TRBD1 (5 bases). Germline CDR1 LGHDT, CDR2 YNNKEL (reference sequence). Deletions cut 0 bases from V and 3 bases from J, with 8 bases between. CDR3 size: 14 residues. CDR3 DNA: TGTGCCAGCAGCCAAGACCAGGGTTACACTGAAGCTTTCTTT. It translates to CASSQDQGYTEAFF.

The rearrangement joins TRBV20-1 to TRBJ2-3, with 8 bases matching TRBD2. V shed 3 bases, J shed 1 base, and the junction held 6 bases outside the gene matches. Germline values: CDR1 DFQATT, CDR2 SNEGSKA (reference sequence). This CDR3 spans 15 amino acids. CDR3 nucleotide sequence: TGCAGTGCTAGGTTGGCGGGAGGCGGCACAGATACGCAGTATTTT. It translates to CSARLAGGGTDTQYF.

This clonotype was seen a handful of times. The chain uses TRBV29-1 and TRBJ2-3; no reliable D call. CDR3 length equals 11 residues. Between the trimmed V and J ends, which lost 3 bases and 9 bases, there was a span of 10 bases. Germline V gives CDR1 SQVTM, CDR2 ANQGSEA. This CDR3 reads CSVESLSTQYF. The CDR3 region has the DNA TGCAGCGTTGAGAGTCTTTCAACGCAGTATTTT.

The chain is built from TRBV20-1 and TRBJ2-7; unclear D gene. Trimming pared 6 bases from V and 5 bases from J, leaving 8 bases between. The germline V gene has CDR1 DFQATT and CDR2 SNEGSKA (reference sequence). The CDR3 loop spans 10 amino acids. CDR3 sequence reads: CSAVGDEQYF. In nucleotides, the CDR3 is TGCAGTGCGGTTGGGGACGAGCAGTACTTC.

This clonotype was recorded a few times. The V and J genes are TRBV18 and TRBJ2-7; 7 bases line up with TRBD1. The CDR3 length is 16 residues. V gave up 1 base and J gave up 2 bases; unmatched junction bases: 8. CDR1 is KGHSH, CDR2 LQKENI, per germline. The CDR3 loop reads CASSPLEQGNPYEQYF. In nucleotides, the CDR3 is TGTGCCAGCTCACCACTGGAACAGGGGAATCCCTACGAGCAGTACTTC. The whole variable domain, remainder taken from reference TRBV18 and TRBJ2-7, is NAGVMQNPRHLVRRRGQEARLRCSPMKGHSHVYWYRQLPEEGLKFMVYLQKENIIDESGMPKERFSAEFPKEGPSILRIQQVVRGDSAAYFCASSPLEQGNPYEQYFGPGTRLTVT.

The chain couples TRBV27 to TRBJ2-7; a weak D match, TRBD2 (7 bases). V dropped 3 bases and J dropped 3 bases, with 12 bases sitting between them. CDR1 MNHEY and CDR2 SMNVEV come from the germline V gene (reference sequence). The CDR3 has 14 residues. The CDR3 DNA reads as TGTGCCAGCAGTTTTACGGGGGGCGGCTACGAGCAGTACTTC. It codes for CASSFTGGGYEQYF.

The chain joins TRBV5-1 to TRBJ2-1; D remains unclear. The germline CDR1 and CDR2 sequences are SGHRS and YFSETQ. V was shortened by 5 bases and J by 0 bases, with 12 bases between the two germline ends. The CDR3 runs to 15 residues. This CDR3 is CASRTAASSYNEQFF. CDR3 nucleotides: TGCGCCAGCAGGACGGCGGCCAGCTCCTACAATGAGCAGTTCTTC.

The chain recombines TRBV7-9 with TRBJ2-7; 15 bases line up with TRBD2. Germline V gives CDR1 SEHNR, CDR2 FQNEAQ (reference sequence). CDR3 size: 17 residues. Unmatched junction bases numbered 8, after V lost 6 bases and J lost 2 bases. The CDR3 protein is CASSGLAGGPGAYEQYF. In nucleotides, the CDR3 is TGTGCCAGCAGTGGACTAGCGGGAGGGCCGGGAGCCTACGAGCAGTACTTC.

J is TRBJ2-5 and V is TRBV7-9, with a weak D call TRBD2 (6 bases). The J call may be in error: the DNA end matches TRBJ2-7 better. The CDR3 totals 15 residues. Germline V CDR1 and CDR2: SEHNR, FQNEAQ (reference sequence). CDR3 loop: CASSLGIAAGSEQYF. In DNA, the CDR3 is TGTGCCAGCAGCTTAGGGATAGCCGCGGGGAGCGAGCAGTACTTC.

The J gene is TRBJ2-5, the V gene TRBV20-1, with TRBD2 matching 10 bases. The CDR3 is 15 amino acids. Germline V gives CDR1 DFQATT, CDR2 SNEGSKA (reference sequence). V shed 7 bases, J shed 6 bases, and the junction held 14 bases outside the gene matches. CDR3 nucleotides: TGCAGTGGCGAAACTTCTAGCGGGAGTATAAAGACCCAGTACTTC. Translating it yields CSGETSSGSIKTQYF.

The chain has TRBV29-1 and TRBJ1-1, with TRBD1 identical over 10 bases. CDR1 SQVTM and CDR2 ANQGSEA come from the germline V gene. V was clipped by 7 bases and J by 1 base; unmatched bases: 9. This CDR3 contains 15 residues. CDR3 sequence reads: CSARPGQGSNTEAFF. The DNA for the CDR3 is TGCAGCGCCCGCCCGGGACAGGGGTCGAACACTGAAGCTTTCTTT.

This chain links TRBV5-6 with TRBJ2-4; 8 nucleotides match TRBD1. Germline CDR1 reads SGHDT; CDR2 reads YYEEEE. CDR3 size: 15 residues. V trimming: 0 bases; J trimming: 13 bases; junction bases outside the gene matches: 12. The chain's CDR3 is CASSLAVQGAGKQYF. The CDR3 DNA follows: TGTGCCAGCAGCTTGGCCGTGCAGGGGGCAGGCAAGCAGTACTTC.

This rearrangement joins TRBV12-3 or TRBV12-4 to TRBJ1-1, with a possible D match to TRBD1 (6 bases). This CDR3 region has 12 residues. Trimming pared 6 bases from V and 4 bases from J, leaving 9 bases between. The CDR3 DNA reads TGTGCCAGCAGCCAGGGGCCCACTGAAGCTTTCTTT. It yields the protein CASSQGPTEAFF.

This sequence joins TRBV6-5 and TRBJ1-1; D is undetermined. Per the germline V gene, CDR1 is MNHEY and CDR2 is SVGAGI. CDR3 length: 14 residues. Trimming pared 2 bases from V and 1 base from J, leaving 8 bases between. CDR3 sequence (DNA): TGTGCCAGCAGTTACGAGGGTCCGAACACTGAAGCTTTCTTT. It is translated as CASSYEGPNTEAFF.

V gene TRBV4-2 combines with J gene TRBJ2-1; 8 bases are shared with TRBD2. Germline values: CDR1 LGHNA, CDR2 YNFKEQ. This CDR3 has 17 residues. J was trimmed by 7 bases and V by 9 bases; bases with no gene match: 20. For the CDR3, the DNA is TGTGCCAGTAGAGGATCAGACGGCGGGGGGCCTTATAATGAGCAGTTCTTC. Translation gives CASRGSDGGGPYNEQFF.

V gene TRBV20-1 combines with J gene TRBJ2-1; D is unclear. Germline V gene lookup returns CDR1 DFQATT and CDR2 SNEGSKA (reference sequence). The CDR3 spans 13 residues. With 6 bases removed from V and 4 bases from J, the gap between germline ends came to 13 bases. For the CDR3, the DNA is TGCAGTGCCGAAGATGATCCTTACAATGAGCAGTTCTTC. Protein sequence: CSAEDDPYNEQFF.

The chain combines TRBV7-8 with TRBJ2-3, with 10 bases lining up with TRBD2. The J segment lost 3 bases and the V segment lost 2 bases, leaving 8 bases of the junction unmatched. Germline loops: CDR1 SGHVS, CDR2 FQNEAQ. CDR3 length: 17 residues. CDR3 sequence: CASSLTPGLAMTDTQYF. CDR3 DNA: TGTGCCAGCAGCTTAACCCCGGGACTAGCGATGACAGATACGCAGTATTTT.

The chain combines TRBV27 with TRBJ2-1, with 11 bases matching TRBD1. Unmatched junction bases numbered 3, after V lost 4 bases and J lost 7 bases. CDR1 and CDR2 from the germline V gene are MNHEY and SMNVEV (reference sequence). This CDR3 region has 14 residues. CDR3 protein: CASSWDRGTNEQFF. In DNA, the CDR3 is TGTGCCAGCAGTTGGGACAGGGGGACAAATGAGCAGTTCTTC.

The rearrangement uses TRBV28 and TRBJ2-1; TRBD1 is a possible D gene (6 bases). V lost 6 bases and J 10 bases, leaving 25 bases between the germline ends. CDR3 length: 16 residues. CDR1 and CDR2 (germline): MDHEN, SYDVKM. The CDR3 spells CASSQRGGRGREEQFF. DNA of the CDR3: TGTGCCAGCAGCCAACGGGGTGGCAGGGGCCGAGAAGAGCAGTTCTTC.

In this sample, this clonotype turned up once. The genes are TRBV7-9 and TRBJ1-2, with TRBD1 as a possible D gene (5 bases). CDR1 and CDR2 (germline): SEHNR, FQNEAQ (reference sequence). The CDR3 loop spans 14 amino acids. V lost 5 bases and J lost 2, with 12 bases in between. The CDR3 DNA is TGTGCCAGCAGCCTCTTTGACAGCAACTATGGCTACACCTTC. Translation gives CASSLFDSNYGYTF.

The DNA for the CDR3 is TGTGCCTGGAGTGACGGAGGACTAGCTAATGAGCAGTTCTTC. This codes for CAWSDGGLANEQFF. The chain links TRBV30 to TRBJ2-1, with 8 bases matching TRBD2. Germline V gene sequence: CDR1 GTSNPN, CDR2 SVGIG (reference sequence). This CDR3 region has 14 residues. V gave up 1 base and J gave up 7 bases; unmatched junction bases: 6.

This sequence joins TRBV6-5 and TRBJ2-1, with 8 bases lining up with TRBD2. The J segment lost 9 bases and the V segment lost 4 bases, leaving 8 bases of the junction unmatched. Germline-derived CDR1 and CDR2 are MNHEY and SVGAGI. The CDR3 is 14 amino acids. The DNA of the CDR3 is TGTGCCAGCAGTTTAGCGGGGATTCGGAGTGAGCAGTTCTTC. Its protein is CASSLAGIRSEQFF.

This chain links TRBV25-1 with TRBJ2-5; no clear D gene. CDR3 length: 12 amino acids. The germline gives CDR1 MGHDK, CDR2 SYGVNS. The V end lost 6 bases, the J end lost 5 bases, and 10 bases lay between the germline ends. The CDR3 is CASSPIGETQYF. DNA for the CDR3: TGTGCCAGCAGCCCAATTGGGGAGACCCAGTACTTC.